The T cell receptor beta chain described here comes from a study of response to subunit inactivated influenza vaccine. Points from the study as a whole: The authors suggested that every seasonal influenza vaccination recruits few new T cells.

As concerns this clonotype: Its specificity is not known.

TCRdb re-derived calls from the RT-PCR reads in MiXCR, one entry per CDR3 protein. The table includes about 570,000 distinct CDR3 sequences, about 10% detected once. Germline CDR1 and CDR2: LNHDA and SQIVND (reference sequence). The J segment lost 4 bases and the V segment lost 4 bases, leaving 9 bases of the junction unmatched. This CDR3 region has 15 residues. Another study also made use of these data, one on T cells expressing NK-cell markers. As reported in that work: Beta-chain TCR cDNA was generated via 5'RACE template switching with UMIs. Eight donors were sequenced, of whom seven were HCMV-seropositive, while the remaining one was HCMV-seronegative. Top CD8+ clonotypes included the dominant CD3+CD56+NKG2C+ clonotypes in roughly 6 donors.

The chain has TRBV19 and TRBJ2-7; 8 nucleotides line up with TRBD1. This specimen consisted of PBMCs from blood, obtained on the day of vaccination. The sequence was obtained from a man between 50 and 59 years old who received an inactivated influenza vaccine. CDR3: CASSKTQGASYEQYF. CDR3 DNA: TGTGCCAGTAGTAAAACTCAGGGGGCCTCATACGAGCAGTACTTC.